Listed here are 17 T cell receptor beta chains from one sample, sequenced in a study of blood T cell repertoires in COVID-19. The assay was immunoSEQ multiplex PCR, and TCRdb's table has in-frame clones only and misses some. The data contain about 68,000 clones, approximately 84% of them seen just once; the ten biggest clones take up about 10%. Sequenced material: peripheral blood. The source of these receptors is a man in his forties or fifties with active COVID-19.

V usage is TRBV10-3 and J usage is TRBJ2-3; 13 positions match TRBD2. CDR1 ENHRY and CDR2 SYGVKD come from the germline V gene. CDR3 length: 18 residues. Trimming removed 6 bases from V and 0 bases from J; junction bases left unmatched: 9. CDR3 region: CAISPRLLAGGSTDTQYF. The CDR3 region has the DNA TGTGCCATCAGCCCACGATTACTAGCGGGGGGGAGCACAGATACGCAGTATTTT.

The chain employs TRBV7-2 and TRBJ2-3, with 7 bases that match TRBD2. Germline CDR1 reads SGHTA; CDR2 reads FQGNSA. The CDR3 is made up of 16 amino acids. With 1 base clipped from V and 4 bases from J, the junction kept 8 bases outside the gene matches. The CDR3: CASSLGRGSAPDTQYF. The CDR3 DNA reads TGTGCCAGCAGCTTAGGCCGCGGGAGTGCCCCAGATACGCAGTATTTT.

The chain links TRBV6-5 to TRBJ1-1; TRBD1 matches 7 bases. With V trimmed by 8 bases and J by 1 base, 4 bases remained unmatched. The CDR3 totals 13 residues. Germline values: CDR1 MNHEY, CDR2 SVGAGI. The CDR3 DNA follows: TGTGCCAGCGCGGGACAGCCGAACACTGAAGCTTTCTTT. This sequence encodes CASAGQPNTEAFF.

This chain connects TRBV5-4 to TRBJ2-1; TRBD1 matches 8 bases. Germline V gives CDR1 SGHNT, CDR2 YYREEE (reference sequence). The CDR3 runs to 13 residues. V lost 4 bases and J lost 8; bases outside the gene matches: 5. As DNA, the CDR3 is TGTGCCAGCAGCAGGACAGGGTACGATGAGCAGTTCTTC. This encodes CASSRTGYDEQFF.

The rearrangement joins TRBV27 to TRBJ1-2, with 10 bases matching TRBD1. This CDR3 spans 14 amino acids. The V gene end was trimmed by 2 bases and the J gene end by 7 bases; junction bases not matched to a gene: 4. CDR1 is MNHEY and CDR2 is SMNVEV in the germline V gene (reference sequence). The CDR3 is CASSLQTGGFGYTF. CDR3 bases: TGTGCCAGCAGTTTACAGACAGGGGGCTTTGGCTACACCTTC.

CDR3 sequence: CAISEYAGSYEQYF. The CDR3 DNA follows: TGTGCCATCAGTGAGTATGCGGGGTCCTACGAGCAGTACTTC. This chain joins TRBV10-3 and TRBJ2-7; tentative D call: TRBD2 (6 bases). With 1 base removed from V and 1 base from J, the gap between germline ends came to 8 bases. CDR3 length equals 14 residues. The V gene's germline CDR1 is ENHRY and CDR2 SYGVKD.

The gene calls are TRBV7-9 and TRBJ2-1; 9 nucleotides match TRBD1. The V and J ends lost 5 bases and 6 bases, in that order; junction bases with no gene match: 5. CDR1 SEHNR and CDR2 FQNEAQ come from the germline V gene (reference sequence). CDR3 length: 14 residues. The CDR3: CASSTTGGFNEQFF. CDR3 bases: TGTGCCAGCAGCACAACAGGGGGCTTCAATGAGCAGTTCTTC.

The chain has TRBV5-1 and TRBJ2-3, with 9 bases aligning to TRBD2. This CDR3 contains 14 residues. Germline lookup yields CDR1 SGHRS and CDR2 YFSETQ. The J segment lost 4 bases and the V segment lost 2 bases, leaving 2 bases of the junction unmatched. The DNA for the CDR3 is TGCGCCAGCAGCTTTGGCGGGGGGGCAGATACGCAGTATTTT. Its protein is CASSFGGGADTQYF.

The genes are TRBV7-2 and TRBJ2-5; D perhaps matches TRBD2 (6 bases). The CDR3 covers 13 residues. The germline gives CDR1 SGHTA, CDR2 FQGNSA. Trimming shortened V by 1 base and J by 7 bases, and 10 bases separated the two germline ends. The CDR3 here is CASSLDPEGTQYF. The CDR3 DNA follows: TGTGCCAGCAGCTTAGATCCGGAGGGGACCCAGTACTTC.

CDR3 nucleotides: TGTGCCTGGAGTATGACAGGGACCATCTATGGCTACACCTTC. Its protein product is CAWSMTGTIYGYTF. The V call is TRBV30, the J call TRBJ1-2; 7 bases align to TRBD1. V lost 2 bases to trimming and J lost 4 bases; unmatched junction nucleotides: 7. The CDR3 loop spans 14 amino acids. From germline, CDR1 is GTSNPN and CDR2 SVGIG (reference sequence).

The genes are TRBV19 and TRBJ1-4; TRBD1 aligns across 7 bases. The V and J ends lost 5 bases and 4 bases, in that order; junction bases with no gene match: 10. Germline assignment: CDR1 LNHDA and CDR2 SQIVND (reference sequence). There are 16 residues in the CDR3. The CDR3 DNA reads TGTGCCAGTAGTGCAAGACAGGGTCAAGATAATGAAAAACTGTTTTTT. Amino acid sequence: CASSARQGQDNEKLFF. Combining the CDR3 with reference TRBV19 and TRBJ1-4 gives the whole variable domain DGGITQSPKYLFRKEGQNVTLSCEQNLNHDAMYWYRQDPGQGLRLIYYSQIVNDFQKGDIAEGYSVSREKKESFPLTVTSAQKNPTAFYLCASSARQGQDNEKLFFGSGTQLSVL.

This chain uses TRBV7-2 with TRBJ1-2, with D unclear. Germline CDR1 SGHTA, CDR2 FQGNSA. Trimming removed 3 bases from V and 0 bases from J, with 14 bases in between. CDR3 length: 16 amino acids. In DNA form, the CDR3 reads TGTGCCAGCAGCTTTTATAGTTCGTTAGCTAACTATGGCTACACCTTC. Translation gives CASSFYSSLANYGYTF.

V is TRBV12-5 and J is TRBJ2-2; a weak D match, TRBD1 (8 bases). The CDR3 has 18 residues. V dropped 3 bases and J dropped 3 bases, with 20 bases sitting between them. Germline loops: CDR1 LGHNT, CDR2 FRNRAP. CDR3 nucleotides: TGTGCTAGTGGTTTCATCACCAGGACAGGGAGGGACACCGGGGAGCTGTTTTTT. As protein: CASGFITRTGRDTGELFF.

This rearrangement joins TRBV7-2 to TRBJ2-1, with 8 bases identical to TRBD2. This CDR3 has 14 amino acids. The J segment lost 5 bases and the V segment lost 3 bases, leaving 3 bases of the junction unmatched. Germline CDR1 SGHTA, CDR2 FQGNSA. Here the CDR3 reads CASSFELADNEQFF. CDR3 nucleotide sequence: TGTGCCAGCAGCTTTGAACTAGCGGACAATGAGCAGTTCTTC.

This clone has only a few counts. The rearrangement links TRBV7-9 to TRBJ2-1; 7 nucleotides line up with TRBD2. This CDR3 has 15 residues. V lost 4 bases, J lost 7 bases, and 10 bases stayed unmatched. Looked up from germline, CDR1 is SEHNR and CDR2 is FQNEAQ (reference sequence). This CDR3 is CASSSQGGPWNEQFF. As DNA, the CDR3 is TGTGCCAGCAGCTCCCAGGGAGGGCCCTGGAATGAGCAGTTCTTC.

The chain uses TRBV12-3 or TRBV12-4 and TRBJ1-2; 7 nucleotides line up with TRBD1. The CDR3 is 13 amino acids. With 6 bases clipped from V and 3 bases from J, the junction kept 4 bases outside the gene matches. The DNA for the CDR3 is TGTGCCAGCAGGCCAACAGGGGACTATGGCTACACCTTC. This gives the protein CASRPTGDYGYTF.

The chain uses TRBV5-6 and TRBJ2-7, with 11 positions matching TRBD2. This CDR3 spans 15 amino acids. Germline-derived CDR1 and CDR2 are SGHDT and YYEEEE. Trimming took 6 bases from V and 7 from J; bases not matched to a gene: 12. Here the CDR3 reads CASKTLAGGPWEQYF. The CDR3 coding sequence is TGTGCCAGCAAAACCTTAGCGGGAGGGCCATGGGAGCAGTACTTC. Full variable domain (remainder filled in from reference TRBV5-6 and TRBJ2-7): DAGVTQSPTHLIKTRGQQVTLRCSPKSGHDTVSWYQQALGQGPQFIFQYYEEEERQRGNFPDRFSGHQFPNYSSELNVNALLLGDSALYLCASKTLAGGPWEQYFGPGTRLTVT.